This T cell receptor beta chain derives from a study of T cell responses to AZD1222 COVID-19 vaccine. With regard to this clone: As yet, its antigen is unknown.

Broader study findings: Scientists sampled the repertoires only once the peak T cell response had passed.

Germline loops: CDR1 LNHDA, CDR2 SQIVND (reference sequence). V gave up 6 bases and J gave up 6 bases, with 15 bases separating them. CDR3 length: 13 residues. Sequencing used immunoSEQ multiplex PCR; TCRdb keeps in-frame clones, though not all of them. The repertoire consists of 100,000 to 120,000 clones, with approximately 90% occurring once and the leading ten covering about 2.5%. This clonotype was sampled from an adult in good health. The V call is TRBV19, the J call TRBJ2-7; the D is unclear. Specimen: peripheral blood, collected on day 0 of AZD1222 vaccination. The CDR3 protein is CASSLDPEREQYF. CDR3 DNA: TGTGCCAGTAGCCTGGACCCCGAGCGCGAGCAGTACTTC. Full variable domain (rest looked up from reference TRBV19 and TRBJ2-7): DGGITQSPKYLFRKEGQNVTLSCEQNLNHDAMYWYRQDPGQGLRLIYYSQIVNDFQKGDIAEGYSVSREKKESFPLTVTSAQKNPTAFYLCASSLDPEREQYFGPGTRLTVT.